This T cell receptor (beta chain) originates from a study of spatial heterogeneity in lung cancer. Study-level results: For tumor T cells, estimated coverage reached only around 7.1% (alpha) and over 12% (beta). Expanded TCRs classified as ubiquitous or regional were counted, and these counts tracked ubiquitous and regional nonsynonymous mutations, respectively. It was found that expanded intratumoral alpha and beta TCR counts tracked tumor mutation counts.

Trimming took 4 bases from V and 0 from J, leaving 8 bases between them. The CDR3 consists of 14 residues. Time point described: sample taken at primary tumor resection. Without sorting, whole RNA was sequenced from tumor, nontumor lung or frozen PBMC. This clonotype showed up just a few times. The target antigen is unknown. Unique molecular identifiers tagged every individual TCR cDNA molecule. TCRdb reprocessed the 5' RACE reads via MiXCR and lists one record per CDR3 protein. The repertoire consists of 10,000 to 15,000 distinct CDR3 sequences, with over 6.5% occurring once and the leading ten covering around 3.5%.

This TCR was sampled from a female donor with early-stage non-small cell lung cancer. V usage is TRBV5-3 and J usage is TRBJ1-3; D is ambiguous. TRBV5-3 is treated as an ORF (open reading frame) with a function not yet certain. The sample consisted of lung tumor tissue, taken at surgery. In DNA, the CDR3 is TGTGCCAGAAGCGTCAGCCTCTCTGGAAACACCATATATTTT. Amino acid sequence: CARSVSLSGNTIYF.